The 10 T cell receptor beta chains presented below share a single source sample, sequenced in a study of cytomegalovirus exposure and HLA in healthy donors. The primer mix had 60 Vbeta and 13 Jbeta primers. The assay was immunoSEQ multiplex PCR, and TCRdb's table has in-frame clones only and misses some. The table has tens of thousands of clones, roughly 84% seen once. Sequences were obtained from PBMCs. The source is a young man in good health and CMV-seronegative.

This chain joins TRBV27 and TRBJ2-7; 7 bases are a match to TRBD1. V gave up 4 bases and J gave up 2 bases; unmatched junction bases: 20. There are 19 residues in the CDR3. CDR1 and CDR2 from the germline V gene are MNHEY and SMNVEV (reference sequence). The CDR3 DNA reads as TGTGCCAGCAGTTCCTACAGGGGCGATTCAGGGTCGGCCACCTACGAGCAGTACTTC. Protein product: CASSSYRGDSGSATYEQYF.

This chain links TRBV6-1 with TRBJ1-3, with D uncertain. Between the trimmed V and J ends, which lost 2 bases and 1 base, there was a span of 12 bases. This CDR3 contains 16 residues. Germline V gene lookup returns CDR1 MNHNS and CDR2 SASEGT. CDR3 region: CASSESVGDSGNTIYF. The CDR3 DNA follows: TGTGCCAGCAGTGAATCCGTCGGGGATTCTGGAAACACCATATATTTT.

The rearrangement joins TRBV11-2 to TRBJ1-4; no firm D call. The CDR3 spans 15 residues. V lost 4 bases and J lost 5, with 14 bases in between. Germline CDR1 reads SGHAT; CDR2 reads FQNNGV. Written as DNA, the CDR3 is TGTGCCAGCAGCTCTAGCGGGGTAGGCAATGAAAAACTGTTTTTT. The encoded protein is CASSSSGVGNEKLFF.

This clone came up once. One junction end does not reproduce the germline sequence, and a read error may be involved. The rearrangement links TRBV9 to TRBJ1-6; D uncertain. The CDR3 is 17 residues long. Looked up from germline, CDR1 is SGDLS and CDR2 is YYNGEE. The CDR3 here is CASSVVPDFSYNSPPHF. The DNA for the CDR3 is TGTGCCAGCAGCGTAGTCCCCGACTTCTCCTATAATTCACCCCCCCACTTT.

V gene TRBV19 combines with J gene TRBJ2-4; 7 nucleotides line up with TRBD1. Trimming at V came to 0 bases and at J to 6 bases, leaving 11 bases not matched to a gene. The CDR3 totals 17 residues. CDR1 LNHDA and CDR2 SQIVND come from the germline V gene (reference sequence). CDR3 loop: CASSIEAGTVRGNIQYF. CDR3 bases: TGTGCCAGTAGTATAGAAGCCGGGACAGTCAGGGGAAACATTCAGTACTTC.

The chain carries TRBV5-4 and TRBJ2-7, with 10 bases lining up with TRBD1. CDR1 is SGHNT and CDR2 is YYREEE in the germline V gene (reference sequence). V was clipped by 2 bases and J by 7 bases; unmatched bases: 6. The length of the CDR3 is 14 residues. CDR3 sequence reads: CASSFPGQGREQYF. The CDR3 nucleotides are TGTGCCAGCAGCTTTCCGGGACAGGGGCGGGAGCAGTACTTC.

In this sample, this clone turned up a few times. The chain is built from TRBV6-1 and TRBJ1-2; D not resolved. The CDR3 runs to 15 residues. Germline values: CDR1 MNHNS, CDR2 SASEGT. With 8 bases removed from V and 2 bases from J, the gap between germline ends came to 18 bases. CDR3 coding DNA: TGTGCCAGCCATGTTCGGGGAGATTCCAACTATGGCTACACCTTC. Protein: CASHVRGDSNYGYTF.

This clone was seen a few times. Here the CDR3 DNA reads TGCAGCGTCGGGGACTTCGAGCAGTTCTTC. Amino acids: CSVGDFEQFF. The chain combines TRBV29-1 with TRBJ2-1; perhaps TRBD2 as D (6 bases). Germline-derived CDR1 and CDR2 are SQVTM and ANQGSEA. V shed 6 bases and J shed 10 bases, with 10 bases lying between them. The CDR3 runs to 10 residues.

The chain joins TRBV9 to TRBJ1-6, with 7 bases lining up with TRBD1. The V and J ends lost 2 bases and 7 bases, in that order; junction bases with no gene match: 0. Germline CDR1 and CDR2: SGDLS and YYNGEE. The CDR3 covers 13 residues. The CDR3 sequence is CASSVTGNSPLHF. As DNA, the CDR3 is TGTGCCAGCAGCGTGACAGGGAATTCACCCCTCCACTTT.

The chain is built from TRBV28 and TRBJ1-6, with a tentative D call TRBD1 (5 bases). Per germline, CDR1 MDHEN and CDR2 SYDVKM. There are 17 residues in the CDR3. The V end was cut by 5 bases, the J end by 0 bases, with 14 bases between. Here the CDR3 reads CASSPLQDISYNSPLHF. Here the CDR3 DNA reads TGTGCCAGCAGTCCCCTACAGGACATCTCCTATAATTCACCCCTCCACTTT.